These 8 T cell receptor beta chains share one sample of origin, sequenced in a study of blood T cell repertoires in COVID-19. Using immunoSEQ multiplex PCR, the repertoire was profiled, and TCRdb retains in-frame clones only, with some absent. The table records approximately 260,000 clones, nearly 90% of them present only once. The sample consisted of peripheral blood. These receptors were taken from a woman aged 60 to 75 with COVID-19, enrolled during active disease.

The CDR3 coding sequence is TGTGCCAGCAGCGGGGGGGAGGGAGCAGCTTTCTTT. Its translation: CASSGGEGAAFF. The chain has TRBV5-8 and TRBJ1-1; TRBD1 is a possible D gene (5 bases). Between the trimmed V and J ends, which lost 4 bases and 10 bases, there was a span of 14 bases. Germline CDR1 reads SGHTS; CDR2 reads YDEGEE. This CDR3 has 12 residues. Variable domain in full (rest from reference TRBV5-8 and TRBJ1-1): EAGVTQSPTHLIKTRGQQATLRCSPISGHTSVYWYQQALGLGLQFLLWYDEGEERNRGNFPPRFSGRQFPNYSSELNVNALELEDSALYLCASSGGEGAAFFGQGTRLTVV.

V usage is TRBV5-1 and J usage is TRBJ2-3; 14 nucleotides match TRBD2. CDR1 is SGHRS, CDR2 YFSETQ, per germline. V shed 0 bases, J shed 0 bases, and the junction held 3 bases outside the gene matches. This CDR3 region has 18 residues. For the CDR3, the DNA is TGCGCCAGCAGCTTGGAGGGGACTAGCGGGGGTAGCACAGATACGCAGTATTTT. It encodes CASSLEGTSGGSTDTQYF.

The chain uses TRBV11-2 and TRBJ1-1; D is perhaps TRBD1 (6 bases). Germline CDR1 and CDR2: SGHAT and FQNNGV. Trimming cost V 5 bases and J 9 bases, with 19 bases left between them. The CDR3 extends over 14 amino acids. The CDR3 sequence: CASSQLYTGSKAFF. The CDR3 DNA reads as TGTGCCAGCAGCCAGTTGTATACAGGGTCGAAAGCTTTCTTT.

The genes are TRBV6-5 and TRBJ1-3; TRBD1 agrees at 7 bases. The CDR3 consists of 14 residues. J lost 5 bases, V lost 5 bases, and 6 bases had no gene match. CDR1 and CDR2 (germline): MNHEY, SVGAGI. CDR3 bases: TGTGCCAGCAGTAATTCAGGGGGTAGAAACACCATATATTTT. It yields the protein CASSNSGGRNTIYF.

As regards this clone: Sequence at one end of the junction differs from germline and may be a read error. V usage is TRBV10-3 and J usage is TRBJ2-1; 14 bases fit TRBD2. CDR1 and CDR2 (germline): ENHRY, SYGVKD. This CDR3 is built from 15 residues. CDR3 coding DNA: TGTGCCACCAGTCGCGGACTAGCGGGGGGAAATGAGCAGTTCTTC. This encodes CATSRGLAGGNEQFF.

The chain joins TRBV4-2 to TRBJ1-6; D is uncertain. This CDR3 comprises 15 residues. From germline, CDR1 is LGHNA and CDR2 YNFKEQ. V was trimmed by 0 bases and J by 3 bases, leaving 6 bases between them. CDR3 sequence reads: CASSQDRIYNSPLHF. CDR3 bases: TGTGCCAGCAGCCAAGACAGAATCTATAATTCACCCCTCCACTTT.

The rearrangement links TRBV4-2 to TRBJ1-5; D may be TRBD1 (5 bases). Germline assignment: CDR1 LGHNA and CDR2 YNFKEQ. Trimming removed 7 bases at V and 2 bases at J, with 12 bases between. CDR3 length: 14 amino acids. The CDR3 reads CASNRVGGNQPQHF. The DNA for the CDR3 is TGTGCCAGCAATAGGGTAGGGGGCAATCAGCCCCAGCATTTT.

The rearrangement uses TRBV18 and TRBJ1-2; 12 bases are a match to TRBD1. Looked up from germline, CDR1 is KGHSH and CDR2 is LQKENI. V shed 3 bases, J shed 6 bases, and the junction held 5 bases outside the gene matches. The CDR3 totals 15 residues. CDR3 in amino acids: CASSPRDRGQNGYTF. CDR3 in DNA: TGTGCCAGCTCACCCCGGGACAGGGGGCAGAATGGCTACACCTTC.